This T cell receptor beta chain was obtained from a study of CD4 T cells in relation to SARS-CoV-2 and coronaviruses. V dropped 5 bases and J dropped 0 bases, with 11 bases sitting between them. Germline values: CDR1 SNHLY, CDR2 FYNNEI. CDR3 length: 14 amino acids. Here immunoSEQ multiplex PCR was the method, and the copy in TCRdb shows in-frame clones only, minus some. The sample carries about 38,000 clones, more than 60% recorded once. Of note for this clone: Antigen: not known.

What was sequenced was memory CD4+ T cells from PBMCs, cultured in vitro. The TCR comes from an adult with COVID-19. This chain connects TRBV2 to TRBJ2-7; D gene uncertain. The CDR3 region is CASSQKLSSYEQYF. The CDR3 DNA follows: TGTGCCAGCAGTCAGAAGCTCTCCTCCTACGAGCAGTACTTC.